The clone carrying this TCR beta chain has ten or more counts. Antigen specificity is unknown. The data belong to a study of T cells after yellow fever vaccination. The study, taken as a whole, reports: The study noted that FACS-sorted repertoires could contain abundant clonotypes contaminating from the bulk population. Booster sampling recovered most clones from primary vaccination (approximately 97% CD4, approximately 90% CD8). Of the clonotypes, a small share occurred in both CD4 and CD8 compartments.

The CDR3 covers 14 residues. The ends were cut back, 4 bases at V and 3 bases at J, with 11 bases in the middle. Germline CDR1 LGHNA, CDR2 YSLEER. TCR cDNA was made by 5'RACE template switching, adding a universal primer site and UMIs. TCRdb re-called the 5' RACE reads with MiXCR, one entry per CDR3 protein. The sample includes around 600,000 distinct CDR3 sequences, 9% to 15% of them seen just once. The sample here was PBMCs, taken on the day of the yellow fever booster vaccination. The clonotype comes from a man in his thirties or forties who received the YFV17D yellow fever vaccine. The V and J genes are TRBV4-3 and TRBJ2-3; D is unresolved. The CDR3 nucleotides read TGCGCCAGCAGCCCCCCAGGACGAACAGATACGCAGTATTTT. Translating it yields CASSPPGRTDTQYF.